This record looks at one TCR beta chain sequence and its context. Its antigen specificity is not known. No base quality values were provided; no much bigger clone lies one nucleotide off. The method was the immunoSEQ multiplex PCR assay. Held by TCRdb, this immuneACCESS table contains in-frame sequences only and omits some clones. Under half of the omission traces to an unresolved V gene where checked; the cause of the rest is unknown. For this sample the table gives 26,000 or so clones, of which over 60% were detected only once. Jointly, the top ten make up around 17% of the sample. In this study, focal radiation therapy paired with CTLA-4 blockade (ipilimumab) was tested in patients who had chemo-refractory metastatic non-small-cell lung cancer. The source of the sample is a study of radiotherapy plus CTLA-4 blockade in lung cancer (dated by TCRdb to the late 2010s). About the full investigation: Objective responses were observed in 18% of enrolled patients, and disease control was achieved in 25% to 35%.

The CDR3 contains 15 residues, cysteine and phenylalanine counted. This entry keeps only the CDR3 DNA: 45 bases, framed from base 1. A distance of 6 bases separates the germline ends of V and J, which lose 0 bases and 0 bases respectively. Reading the germline V gene gives CDR1 ENHRY and CDR2 SYGVKD. What the authors observed across the whole study: TCR clones derived from tumors expanded in peripheral blood after treatment with radiotherapy and ipilimumab. The strongest predictors of response were reported to be early dynamic shifts in blood T cell clones along with a rise in serum interferon-beta following radiation.

The V gene is TRBV10-3 and the J gene is TRBJ1-5; TRBD1 is a weak D gene call, 5 bases matching. Sequenced material: peripheral blood, taken from a patient treated with radiotherapy plus ipilimumab. The receptor's source is a human donor with non-small cell lung cancer that progressed on radiotherapy plus ipilimumab. The DNA reads TGTGCCATCAGTGAGTCGACAGATAGCAATCAGCCCCAGCATTTT. Translation gives CAISESTDSNQPQHF.